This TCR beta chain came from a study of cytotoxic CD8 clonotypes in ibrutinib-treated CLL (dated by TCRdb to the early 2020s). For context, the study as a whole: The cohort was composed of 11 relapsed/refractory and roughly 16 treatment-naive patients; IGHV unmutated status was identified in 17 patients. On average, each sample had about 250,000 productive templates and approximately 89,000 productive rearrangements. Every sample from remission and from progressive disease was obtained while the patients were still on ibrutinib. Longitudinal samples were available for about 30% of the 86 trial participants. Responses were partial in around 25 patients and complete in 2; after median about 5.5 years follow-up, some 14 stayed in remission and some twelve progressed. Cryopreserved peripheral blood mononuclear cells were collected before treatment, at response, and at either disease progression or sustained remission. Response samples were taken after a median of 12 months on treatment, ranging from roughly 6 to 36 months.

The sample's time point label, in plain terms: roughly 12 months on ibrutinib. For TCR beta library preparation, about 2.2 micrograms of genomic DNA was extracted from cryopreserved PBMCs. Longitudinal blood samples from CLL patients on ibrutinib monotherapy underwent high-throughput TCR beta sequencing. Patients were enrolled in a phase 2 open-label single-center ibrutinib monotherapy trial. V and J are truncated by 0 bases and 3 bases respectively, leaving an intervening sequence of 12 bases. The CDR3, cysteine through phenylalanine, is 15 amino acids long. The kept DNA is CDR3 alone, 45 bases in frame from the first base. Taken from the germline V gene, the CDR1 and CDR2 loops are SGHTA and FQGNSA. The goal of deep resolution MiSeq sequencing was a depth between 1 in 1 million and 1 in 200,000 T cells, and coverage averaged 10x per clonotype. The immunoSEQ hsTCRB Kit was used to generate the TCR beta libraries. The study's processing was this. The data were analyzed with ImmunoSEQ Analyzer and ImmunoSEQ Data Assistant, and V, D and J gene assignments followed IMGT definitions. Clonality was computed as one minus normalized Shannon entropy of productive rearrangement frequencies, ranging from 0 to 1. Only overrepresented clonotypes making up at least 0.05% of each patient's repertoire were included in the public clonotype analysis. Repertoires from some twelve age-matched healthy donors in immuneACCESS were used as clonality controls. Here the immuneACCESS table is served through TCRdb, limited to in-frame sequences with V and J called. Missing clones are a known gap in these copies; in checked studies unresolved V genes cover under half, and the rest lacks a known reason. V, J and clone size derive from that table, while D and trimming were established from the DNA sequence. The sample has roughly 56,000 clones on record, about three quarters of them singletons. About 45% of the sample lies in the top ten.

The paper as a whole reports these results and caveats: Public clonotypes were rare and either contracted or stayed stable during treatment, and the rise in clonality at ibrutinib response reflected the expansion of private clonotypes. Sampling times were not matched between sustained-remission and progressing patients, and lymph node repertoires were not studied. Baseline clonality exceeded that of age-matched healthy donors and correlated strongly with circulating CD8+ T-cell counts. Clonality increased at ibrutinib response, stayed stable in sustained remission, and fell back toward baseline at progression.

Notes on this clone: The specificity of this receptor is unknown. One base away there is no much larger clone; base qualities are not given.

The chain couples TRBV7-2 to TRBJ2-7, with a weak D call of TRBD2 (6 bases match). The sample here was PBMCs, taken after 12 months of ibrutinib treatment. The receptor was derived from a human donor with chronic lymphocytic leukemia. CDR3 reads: CASSLAQTRGYEQYF. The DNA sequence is TGTGCCAGCAGCTTAGCCCAGACTAGGGGCTACGAGCAGTACTTC.